This TCR beta chain is from a study of T cell changes during pregnancy in multiple sclerosis. CDR1 SGHTA and CDR2 FQGTGA come from the germline V gene. V lost 4 bases to trimming and J lost 3 bases, with 8 bases between them. This CDR3 spans 13 amino acids. TCRdb's copy holds only in-frame clones and misses some; the assay was immunoSEQ multiplex PCR. The sample shows tens of thousands of clones, 94% of them seen only once. This chain links TRBV7-3 with TRBJ2-3; no clear D gene. This TCR was sampled from a female donor with multiple sclerosis, enrolled in a pregnancy study. The sample consisted of peripheral blood, taken in the third trimester of pregnancy. The CDR3 protein is CASSSPGTDTQYF. DNA for the CDR3: TGTGCCAGCAGCTCCCCCGGGACAGATACGCAGTATTTT.